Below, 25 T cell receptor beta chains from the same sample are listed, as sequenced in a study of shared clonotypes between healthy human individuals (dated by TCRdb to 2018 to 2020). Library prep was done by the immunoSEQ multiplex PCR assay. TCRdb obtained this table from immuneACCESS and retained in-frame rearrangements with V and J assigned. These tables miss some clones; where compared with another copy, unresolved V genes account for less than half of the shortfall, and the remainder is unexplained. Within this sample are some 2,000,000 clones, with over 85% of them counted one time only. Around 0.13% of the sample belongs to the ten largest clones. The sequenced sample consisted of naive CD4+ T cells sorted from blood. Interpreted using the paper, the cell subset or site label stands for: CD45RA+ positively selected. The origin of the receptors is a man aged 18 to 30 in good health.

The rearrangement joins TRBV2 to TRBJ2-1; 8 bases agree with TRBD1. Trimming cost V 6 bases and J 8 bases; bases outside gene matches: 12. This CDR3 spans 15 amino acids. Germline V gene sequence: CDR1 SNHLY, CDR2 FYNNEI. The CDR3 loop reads CASSRGQGERDEQFF. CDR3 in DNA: TGTGCCAGCAGCCGTGGACAGGGCGAACGGGATGAGCAGTTCTTC.

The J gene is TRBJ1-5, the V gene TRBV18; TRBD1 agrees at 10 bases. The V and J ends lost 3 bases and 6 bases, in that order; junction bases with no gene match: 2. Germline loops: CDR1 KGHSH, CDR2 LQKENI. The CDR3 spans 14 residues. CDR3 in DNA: TGTGCCAGCTCACCGGGACAGGGGATTCAGCCCCAGCATTTT. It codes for CASSPGQGIQPQHF.

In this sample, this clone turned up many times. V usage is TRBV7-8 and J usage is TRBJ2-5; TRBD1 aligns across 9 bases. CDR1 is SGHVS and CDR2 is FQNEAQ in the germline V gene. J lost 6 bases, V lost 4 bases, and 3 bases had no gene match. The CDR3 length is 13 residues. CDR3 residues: CASSSDRGQTQYF. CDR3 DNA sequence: TGTGCCAGCAGCTCGGACAGGGGACAGACCCAGTACTTC.

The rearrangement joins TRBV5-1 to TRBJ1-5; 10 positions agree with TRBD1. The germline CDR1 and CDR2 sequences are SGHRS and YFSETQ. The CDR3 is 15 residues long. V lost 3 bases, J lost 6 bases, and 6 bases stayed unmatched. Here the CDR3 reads CASSSTGGEGQPQHF. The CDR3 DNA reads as TGCGCCAGCAGCTCGACAGGGGGCGAGGGTCAGCCCCAGCATTTT.

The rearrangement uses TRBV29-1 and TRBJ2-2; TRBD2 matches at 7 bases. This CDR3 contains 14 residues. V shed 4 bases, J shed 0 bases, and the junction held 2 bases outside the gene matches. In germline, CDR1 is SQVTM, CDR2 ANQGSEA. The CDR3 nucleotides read TGCAGCGTTGGGCTAGCGGCGAACACCGGGGAGCTGTTTTTT. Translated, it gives CSVGLAANTGELFF.

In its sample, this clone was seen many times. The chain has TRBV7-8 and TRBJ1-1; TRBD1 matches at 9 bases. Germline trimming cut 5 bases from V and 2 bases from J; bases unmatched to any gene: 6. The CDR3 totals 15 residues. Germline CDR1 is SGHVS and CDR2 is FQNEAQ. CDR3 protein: CASSNRDRVNTEAFF. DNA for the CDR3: TGTGCCAGCAGCAACCGGGACAGGGTAAACACTGAAGCTTTCTTT.

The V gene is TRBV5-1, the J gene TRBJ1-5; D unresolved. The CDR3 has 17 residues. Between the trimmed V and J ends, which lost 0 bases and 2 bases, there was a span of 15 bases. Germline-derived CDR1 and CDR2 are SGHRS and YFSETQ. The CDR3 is CASSLAFRVYGNQPQHF. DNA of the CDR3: TGCGCCAGCAGCTTGGCCTTTCGGGTTTACGGCAATCAGCCCCAGCATTTT.

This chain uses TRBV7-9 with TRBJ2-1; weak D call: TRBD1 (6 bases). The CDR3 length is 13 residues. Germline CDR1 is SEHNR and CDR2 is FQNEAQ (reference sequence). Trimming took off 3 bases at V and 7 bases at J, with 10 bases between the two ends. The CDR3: CASSLTGENEQFF. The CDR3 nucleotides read TGTGCCAGCAGCTTGACAGGAGAGAATGAGCAGTTCTTC.

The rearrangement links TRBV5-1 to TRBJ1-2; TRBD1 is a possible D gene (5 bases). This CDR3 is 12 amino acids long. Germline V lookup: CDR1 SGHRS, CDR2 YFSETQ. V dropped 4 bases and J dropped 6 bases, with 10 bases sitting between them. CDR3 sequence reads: CASSPQGDGYTF. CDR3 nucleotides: TGCGCCAGCAGCCCCCAGGGCGATGGCTACACCTTC.

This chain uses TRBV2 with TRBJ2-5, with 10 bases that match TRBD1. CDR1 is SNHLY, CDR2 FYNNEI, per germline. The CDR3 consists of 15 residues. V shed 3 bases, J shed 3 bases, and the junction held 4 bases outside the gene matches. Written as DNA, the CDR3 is TGTGCCAGCAGTGATCGGGGACAGGGGAAAGAGACCCAGTACTTC. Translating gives CASSDRGQGKETQYF.

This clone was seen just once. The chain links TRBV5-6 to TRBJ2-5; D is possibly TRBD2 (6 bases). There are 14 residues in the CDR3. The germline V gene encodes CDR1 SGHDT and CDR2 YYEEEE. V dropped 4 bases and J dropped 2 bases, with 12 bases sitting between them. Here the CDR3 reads CASSTGLAQETQYF. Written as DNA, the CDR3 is TGTGCCAGCAGCACGGGACTGGCACAAGAGACCCAGTACTTC.

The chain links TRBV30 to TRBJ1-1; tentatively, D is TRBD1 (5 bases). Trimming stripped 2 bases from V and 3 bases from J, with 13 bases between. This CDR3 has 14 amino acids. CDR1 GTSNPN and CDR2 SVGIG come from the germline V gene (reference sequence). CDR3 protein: CAWSHDSIYTEAFF. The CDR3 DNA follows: TGTGCCTGGAGTCACGACAGCATCTACACTGAAGCTTTCTTT. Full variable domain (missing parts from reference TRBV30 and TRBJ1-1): SQTIHQWPATLVQPVGSPLSLECTVEGTSNPNLYWYRQAAGRGLQLLFYSVGIGQISSEVPQNLSASRPQDRQFILSSKKLLLSDSGFYLCAWSHDSIYTEAFFGQGTRLTVV.

The DNA of the CDR3 is TGTGCCAGCAGCGTTACAGGGGGGGCATACGGCACCATATATTTT. This codes for CASSVTGGAYGTIYF. V is TRBV9 and J is TRBJ1-3, with 8 bases identical to TRBD1. The CDR3 totals 15 residues. V trimming: 2 bases; J trimming: 9 bases; junction bases outside the gene matches: 10. The V gene's germline CDR1 is SGDLS and CDR2 YYNGEE.

The CDR3: CASGTGGMSSYTF. CDR3 bases: TGTGCCAGTGGGACGGGGGGTATGTCGAGCTACACCTTC. The chain has TRBV19 and TRBJ1-2, with D maybe TRBD1 (5 bases). The ends were cut back, 8 bases at V and 9 bases at J, with 19 bases in the middle. The germline V gene has CDR1 LNHDA and CDR2 SQIVND (reference sequence). The CDR3 runs 13 residues.

The CDR3 DNA is TGTGCCCGAAGGACCCCGGGACAAACGGAAGCTTTCTTT. It encodes CARRTPGQTEAFF. The chain is built from TRBV30 and TRBJ1-1; D is possibly TRBD1 (6 bases). From germline, CDR1 is GTSNPN and CDR2 SVGIG (reference sequence). The CDR3 is 13 residues long. Trimming pared 8 bases from V and 8 bases from J, leaving 21 bases between. Filled out from reference TRBV30 and TRBJ1-1, the complete variable domain reads SQTIHQWPATLVQPVGSPLSLECTVEGTSNPNLYWYRQAAGRGLQLLFYSVGIGQISSEVPQNLSASRPQDRQFILSSKKLLLSDSGFYLCARRTPGQTEAFFGQGTRLTVV.

The CDR3 DNA reads as TGTGCCAGCAGCCCCCGGACTAGCGGGACTTCCGAGCAGTACTTC. Translating it yields CASSPRTSGTSEQYF. This chain links TRBV9 with TRBJ2-7; 12 bases are a match to TRBD2. This CDR3 contains 15 residues. Germline CDR1 is SGDLS and CDR2 is YYNGEE. After removal of 4 bases from V and 6 bases from J, the junction contained 8 bases not matched to a gene.

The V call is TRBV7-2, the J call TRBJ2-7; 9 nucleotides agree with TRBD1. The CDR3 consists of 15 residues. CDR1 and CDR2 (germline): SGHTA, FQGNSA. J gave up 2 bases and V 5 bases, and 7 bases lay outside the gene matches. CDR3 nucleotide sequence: TGTGCCAGCAGCAAGGACAGGGGCCCCACCTACGAGCAGTACTTC. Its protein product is CASSKDRGPTYEQYF.

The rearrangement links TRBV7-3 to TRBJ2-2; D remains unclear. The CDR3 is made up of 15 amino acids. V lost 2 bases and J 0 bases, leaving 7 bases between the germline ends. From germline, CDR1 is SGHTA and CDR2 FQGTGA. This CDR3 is CASSLVGTNTGELFF. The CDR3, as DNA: TGTGCCAGCAGCTTAGTGGGAACGAACACCGGGGAGCTGTTTTTT.

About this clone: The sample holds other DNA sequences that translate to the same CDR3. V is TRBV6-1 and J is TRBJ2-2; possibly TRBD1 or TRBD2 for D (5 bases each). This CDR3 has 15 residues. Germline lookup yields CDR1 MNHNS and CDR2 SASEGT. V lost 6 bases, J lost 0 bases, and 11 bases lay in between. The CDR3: CASRTGTANTGELFF. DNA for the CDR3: TGTGCCAGCAGGACCGGGACGGCGAACACCGGGGAGCTGTTTTTT.

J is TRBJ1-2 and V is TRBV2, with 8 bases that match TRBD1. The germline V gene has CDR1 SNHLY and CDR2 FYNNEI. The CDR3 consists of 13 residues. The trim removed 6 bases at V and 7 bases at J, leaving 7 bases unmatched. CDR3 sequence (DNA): TGTGCCAGCAGAGACAGGGGTAGAGGTGGCTACACCTTC. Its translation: CASRDRGRGGYTF.

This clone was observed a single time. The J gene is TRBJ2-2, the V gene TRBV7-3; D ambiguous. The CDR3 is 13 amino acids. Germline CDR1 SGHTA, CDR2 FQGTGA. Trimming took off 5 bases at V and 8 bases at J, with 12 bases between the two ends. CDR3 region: CASSARESGELFF. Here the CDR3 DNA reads TGTGCCAGCAGCGCTAGGGAATCTGGGGAGCTGTTTTTT.

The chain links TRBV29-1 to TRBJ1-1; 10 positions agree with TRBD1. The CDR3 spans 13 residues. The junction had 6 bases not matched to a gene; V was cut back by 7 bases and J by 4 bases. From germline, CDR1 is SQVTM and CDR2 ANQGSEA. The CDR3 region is CSGSGQGFTEAFF. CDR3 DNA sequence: TGCAGCGGCTCGGGACAGGGGTTCACTGAAGCTTTCTTT.

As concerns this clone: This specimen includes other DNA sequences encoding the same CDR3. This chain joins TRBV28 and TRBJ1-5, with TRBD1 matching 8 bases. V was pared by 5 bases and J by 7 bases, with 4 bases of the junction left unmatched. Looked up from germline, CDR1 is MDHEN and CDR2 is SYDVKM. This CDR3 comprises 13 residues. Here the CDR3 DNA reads TGTGCCAGCAGTCGGACAGGGAAACAGCCCCAGCATTTT. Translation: CASSRTGKQPQHF.

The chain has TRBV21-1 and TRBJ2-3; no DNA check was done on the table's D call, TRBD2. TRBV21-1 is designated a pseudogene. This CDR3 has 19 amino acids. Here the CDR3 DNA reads TGTGCCAGCAGAGAAACCGGGACTAGCGGGCCTCCTCACAGGGATACGCAGTATTTT. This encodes CASRETGTSGPPHRDTQYF.

Here the CDR3 reads CAIKANTGELFF. The DNA for the CDR3 is TGTGCCATCAAAGCGAACACCGGGGAGCTGTTTTTT. J is TRBJ2-2 and V is TRBV10-3; no definite D call. V shed 7 bases and J shed 0 bases, with 3 bases lying between them. The CDR3 extends over 12 amino acids. Germline values: CDR1 ENHRY, CDR2 SYGVKD.